This passage covers 26 T cell receptor beta chains from one sample sequenced in a study of blood T cell repertoires in COVID-19. The protocol was immunoSEQ multiplex PCR, while the TCRdb copy is restricted to in-frame clones and leaves out a portion. The sample gives approximately 350,000 clones, less than 90% of which show up once; under 8.5% is in the top ten. The material sequenced was peripheral blood. The receptors here all came from a woman aged 60-75 years with COVID-19, enrolled during active disease.

The chain joins TRBV15 to TRBJ2-5; 7 nucleotides align to TRBD1. The CDR3 sequence is 15 residues long. Germline V gives CDR1 LNHNV, CDR2 YYDKDF (reference sequence). J lost 4 bases, V lost 3 bases, and 8 bases had no gene match. CDR3 protein: CATSRAQGRGETQYF. Here the CDR3 DNA reads TGTGCCACCAGCAGGGCACAGGGGAGAGGAGAGACCCAGTACTTC.

V gene TRBV3-1 (or the pseudogene TRBV3-2) combines with J gene TRBJ2-7; D might be TRBD2 (6 bases). Germline-derived CDR1 and CDR2 are LGHDT and YNNKEL (reference sequence). The CDR3 extends over 15 amino acids. V lost 1 base and J 5 bases, leaving 15 bases between the germline ends. The CDR3 spells CASSQGGRTRDEQYF. CDR3 DNA sequence: TGTGCCAGCAGCCAAGGGGGGAGGACCAGGGACGAGCAGTACTTC.

This clone was seen just once. V gene TRBV4-1 combines with J gene TRBJ2-2; D is unresolved. CDR1 and CDR2 (germline): MGHRA, YSYEKL. CDR3 length: 14 amino acids. V lost 1 base and J lost 6, with 9 bases in between. CDR3 in DNA: TGCGCCAGCAGCCAAGTAGGCGCGGCCGGGGAGCTGTTTTTT. Its protein is CASSQVGAAGELFF.

The chain is built from TRBV27 and TRBJ2-3, with 15 nucleotides matching TRBD2. The CDR3 sequence is 23 residues long. CDR1 is MNHEY, CDR2 SMNVEV, per germline (reference sequence). Trimming removed 7 bases from V and 0 bases from J; junction bases left unmatched: 23. The CDR3 sequence is CASTNSKLGLAGGPLTSTDTQYF. The CDR3 bases are TGTGCCAGCACCAACAGCAAACTGGGACTAGCGGGGGGACCGCTCACTAGCACAGATACGCAGTATTTT.

This chain links TRBV5-1 with TRBJ1-2; tentative D call: TRBD1 (6 bases). Between the trimmed V and J ends, which lost 0 bases and 2 bases, there was a span of 14 bases. This CDR3 is 16 amino acids long. Germline CDR1 SGHRS, CDR2 YFSETQ. CDR3 coding DNA: TGCGCCAGCAGCTTGGTGGCAGGGGTTATCAACTATGGCTACACCTTC. Translating gives CASSLVAGVINYGYTF.

This chain joins TRBV30 and TRBJ1-1; a weak D match, TRBD1 (5 bases). V was pared by 8 bases and J by 1 base, with 17 bases between. CDR1 and CDR2 from the germline V gene are GTSNPN and SVGIG (reference sequence). CDR3 length: 14 residues. The CDR3 sequence is CAQTMRTPNTEAFF. In nucleotides, the CDR3 is TGTGCCCAGACCATGCGGACACCGAACACTGAAGCTTTCTTT.

The rearrangement joins TRBV7-2 to TRBJ2-3; the D is unclear. Trimming removed 5 bases at V and 7 bases at J, with 22 bases between. The CDR3 is 16 residues long. Germline CDR1 and CDR2: SGHTA and FQGNSA. The CDR3, as DNA: TGTGCCAGCAGCCCGAATTCGGCGGCAATTTGGAATACGCAGTATTTT. Residues: CASSPNSAAIWNTQYF.

J is TRBJ2-1 and V is TRBV27; a weak D match, TRBD1 (6 bases). Germline-derived CDR1 and CDR2 are MNHEY and SMNVEV (reference sequence). This CDR3 region has 14 residues. Trimming stripped 10 bases from V and 12 bases from J, with 25 bases between. CDR3 region: CATQPGGWVDGQFF. The CDR3 region has the DNA TGTGCCACCCAACCTGGGGGCTGGGTTGACGGGCAGTTCTTC.

This chain uses TRBV12-3 or TRBV12-4 with TRBJ1-4; D may be TRBD1 (5 bases). Trimming left V 2 bases short and J 14 bases short, with 12 bases between. The CDR3 is 12 residues long. CDR3 bases: TGTGCCAGCAGTTTACGTCAGGGTACTCTGTTTTTT. Its protein product is CASSLRQGTLFF.

This rearrangement joins TRBV12-3 or TRBV12-4 to TRBJ1-1; tentatively, D is TRBD1 (5 bases). V was trimmed by 8 bases and J by 9 bases, leaving 16 bases between them. This CDR3 has 12 residues. CDR3 DNA sequence: TGTGCCAGCGGAACACAGTTGGGGCAAGCTTTCTTT. This codes for CASGTQLGQAFF.

The genes are TRBV9 and TRBJ2-7, with D tentatively TRBD2 (6 bases). CDR3 size: 14 residues. Trimming took off 3 bases at V and 4 bases at J, with 14 bases between the two ends. Per the germline V gene, CDR1 is SGDLS and CDR2 is YYNGEE. The CDR3 bases are TGTGCCAGCAGCGAGACGTCCGGGGGATACGAGCAGTACTTC. Translating gives CASSETSGGYEQYF. The full variable domain, rest sourced from reference TRBV9 and TRBJ2-7, is DSGVTQTPKHLITATGQRVTLRCSPRSGDLSVYWYQQSLDQGLQFLIQYYNGEERAKGNILERFSAQQFPDLHSELNLSSLELGDSALYFCASSETSGGYEQYFGPGTRLTVT.

V and J are TRBV6-5 and TRBJ2-7, with TRBD1 as a possible D gene (6 bases). CDR3 length: 13 amino acids. V lost 8 bases, J lost 0 bases, and 11 bases lay in between. Germline V gene lookup returns CDR1 MNHEY and CDR2 SVGAGI. The CDR3 DNA sequence: TGTGCCAGCCGGACAGCCGGCTCCTACGAGCAGTACTTC. Its translation: CASRTAGSYEQYF.

The chain has TRBV11-2 and TRBJ1-4; TRBD1 aligns across 7 bases. Germline values: CDR1 SGHAT, CDR2 FQNNGV. V dropped 1 base and J dropped 5; count of bases not matched to a gene: 4. The CDR3 spans 15 residues. The CDR3 spells CASSLAGQTNEKLFF. The CDR3 DNA reads TGTGCCAGCAGCTTAGCGGGACAGACAAATGAAAAACTGTTTTTT.

V is TRBV2 and J is TRBJ2-3; D might be TRBD2 (6 bases). The CDR3 contains 12 residues. Germline-derived CDR1 and CDR2 are SNHLY and FYNNEI. V was cut by 7 bases and J by 14 bases, with 19 bases left in between. Here the CDR3 reads CASTEGWTTPYF. DNA of the CDR3: TGTGCCAGCACCGAGGGGTGGACTACACCGTATTTT.

The chain has TRBV11-2 and TRBJ1-4; D remains unclear. CDR1 and CDR2 from the germline V gene are SGHAT and FQNNGV. The V end lost 3 bases, the J end lost 5 bases, and 10 bases lay between the germline ends. This CDR3 is 14 amino acids long. The CDR3 nucleotides are TGTGCCAGCAGCTTTGGACTCTTAAATGAAAAACTGTTTTTT. As protein: CASSFGLLNEKLFF. Complete variable domain (other parts from reference TRBV11-2 and TRBJ1-4): EAGVAQSPRYKIIEKRQSVAFWCNPISGHATLYWYQQILGQGPKLLIQFQNNGVVDDSQLPKDRFSAERLKGVDSTLKIQPAKLEDSAVYLCASSFGLLNEKLFFGSGTQLSVL.

The chain joins TRBV10-2 to TRBJ2-7; 12 bases are a match to TRBD1. With V trimmed by 6 bases and J by 4 bases, 7 bases remained unmatched. From germline, CDR1 is WSHSY and CDR2 SAAADI. The CDR3 runs 15 residues. This CDR3 reads CASRPGQGALYEQYF. The CDR3 bases are TGCGCCAGCAGACCGGGACAGGGGGCTCTTTACGAGCAGTACTTC.

The V gene is TRBV12-3 or TRBV12-4, the J gene TRBJ1-2; TRBD1 agrees at 11 bases. Trimming cost V 6 bases and J 8 bases; bases outside gene matches: 5. The CDR3 has 13 amino acids. The CDR3 loop reads CASRWTGGEGYTF. The CDR3 nucleotides are TGTGCCAGCAGGTGGACAGGGGGCGAGGGCTACACCTTC.

The chain has TRBV6-5 and TRBJ1-5; no clear D gene. Trimming cost V 0 bases and J 0 bases, with 6 bases left between them. Germline V gene lookup returns CDR1 MNHEY and CDR2 SVGAGI. The CDR3 runs 15 residues. The DNA of the CDR3 is TGTGCCAGCAGTTACTCGTCTTATAGCAATCAGCCCCAGCATTTT. Its translation is CASSYSSYSNQPQHF.

A note on this clone: Other DNA sequences in this sample translate to the same CDR3. V is TRBV19 and J is TRBJ2-7; 7 bases are shared with TRBD1. The CDR3 consists of 13 residues. Germline-derived CDR1 and CDR2 are LNHDA and SQIVND (reference sequence). J lost 2 bases, V lost 4 bases, and 2 bases had no gene match. CDR3 coding DNA: TGTGCCAGTAGTAGGACAGGTACCTACGAGCAGTACTTC. Translation gives CASSRTGTYEQYF.

This clone was counted a few times. The J gene is TRBJ1-6, the V gene TRBV6-4; TRBD1 matches 8 bases. The germline V gene has CDR1 MRHNA and CDR2 SNTAGT. The CDR3 is made up of 14 amino acids. V lost 3 bases to trimming and J lost 8 bases; unmatched junction nucleotides: 3. The CDR3 DNA sequence: TGTGCCAGCAGTGAGGACAGGGAAGATTCACCCCTCCACTTT. Its translation: CASSEDREDSPLHF.

The V and J genes are TRBV25-1 and TRBJ2-3; D is possibly TRBD1 (5 bases). The CDR3 totals 13 residues. With 3 bases removed from V and 6 bases from J, the gap between germline ends came to 10 bases. Germline lookup yields CDR1 MGHDK and CDR2 SYGVNS. CDR3 DNA sequence: TGTGCCAGCAGTGACAGGGCAACCGATACGCAGTATTTT. Its protein is CASSDRATDTQYF.

J is TRBJ1-3 and V is TRBV11-2; D is undetermined. This CDR3 is 14 amino acids long. Looked up from germline, CDR1 is SGHAT and CDR2 is FQNNGV. V was clipped by 0 bases and J by 1 base, with 4 bases between them. The DNA of the CDR3 is TGTGCCAGCAGCTTAGACATTTCTGGAAACACCATATATTTT. Residues: CASSLDISGNTIYF. The entire variable domain, with the rest obtained from reference TRBV11-2 and TRBJ1-3, is as follows: EAGVAQSPRYKIIEKRQSVAFWCNPISGHATLYWYQQILGQGPKLLIQFQNNGVVDDSQLPKDRFSAERLKGVDSTLKIQPAKLEDSAVYLCASSLDISGNTIYFGEGSWLTVV.

This chain connects TRBV9 to TRBJ2-1; maybe TRBD1 (6 bases). Germline CDR1 reads SGDLS; CDR2 reads YYNGEE. With 0 bases removed from V and 0 bases from J, the gap between germline ends came to 10 bases. The CDR3 consists of 16 residues. The DNA for the CDR3 is TGTGCCAGCAGCGTAGCAGGGGTGAGCTCCTACAATGAGCAGTTCTTC. Amino acids: CASSVAGVSSYNEQFF. Variable domain in full (rest from reference TRBV9 and TRBJ2-1): DSGVTQTPKHLITATGQRVTLRCSPRSGDLSVYWYQQSLDQGLQFLIQYYNGEERAKGNILERFSAQQFPDLHSELNLSSLELGDSALYFCASSVAGVSSYNEQFFGPGTRLTVL.

This clone was counted a single time. The chain employs TRBV19 and TRBJ1-5, with 7 bases aligning to TRBD1. The ends lost 3 bases at V and 4 bases at J; junction bases unmatched: 3. Germline V gene sequence: CDR1 LNHDA, CDR2 SQIVND (reference sequence). The CDR3 covers 14 residues. For the CDR3, the DNA is TGTGCCAGTAGTATTGAACAGGGGAATCAGCCCCAGCATTTT. This codes for CASSIEQGNQPQHF.

This clone appeared once. The J gene is TRBJ2-1, the V gene TRBV7-2; a weak D match, TRBD1 (5 bases). This CDR3 has 15 amino acids. The V and J ends lost 0 bases and 0 bases respectively, with 6 bases between them. The germline gives CDR1 SGHTA, CDR2 FQGNSA. CDR3 coding DNA: TGTGCCAGCAGCTTAGCAGGGGACTCCTACAATGAGCAGTTCTTC. Amino acid sequence: CASSLAGDSYNEQFF.

This sequence joins TRBV7-3 and TRBJ2-1, with TRBD2 identical over 12 bases. Germline trimming cut 4 bases from V and 5 bases from J; bases unmatched to any gene: 3. CDR3 size: 15 residues. Germline loops: CDR1 SGHTA, CDR2 FQGTGA. This chain's CDR3 is CASSSTSGGNNEQFF. Written as DNA, the CDR3 is TGTGCCAGCAGCTCAACTAGCGGGGGGAACAATGAGCAGTTCTTC.